This T cell receptor (beta chain) was recovered during a study of cytomegalovirus exposure and HLA in healthy donors. The study's findings and limits: The study labeled 180 or so TCR beta chains cytomegalovirus-associated. A later analysis found TCR association rates differed by HLA locus, highest for DRB1 and lowest for HLA-C.

The PCR contained 60 Vbeta and 13 Jbeta primers. Here immunoSEQ multiplex PCR was the method, and the copy in TCRdb shows in-frame clones only, minus some. Here the sample spans over 95,000 clones, around 77% being singletons. Comment on this clone: Its specificity is unknown.

CDR3 length: 15 residues. The germline V gene has CDR1 MGHRA and CDR2 YSYEKL. The V end was cut by 1 base, the J end by 3 bases, with 10 bases between. The TCR comes from a woman in her 30s in good health and CMV-seropositive. Sequenced material: PBMCs. The V call is TRBV4-1, the J call TRBJ1-5; a weak D match, TRBD1 (6 bases). The CDR3 coding sequence is TGCGCCAGCAGCCAAGTCCCAGGGGACAATCAGCCCCAGCATTTT. Translating gives CASSQVPGDNQPQHF.